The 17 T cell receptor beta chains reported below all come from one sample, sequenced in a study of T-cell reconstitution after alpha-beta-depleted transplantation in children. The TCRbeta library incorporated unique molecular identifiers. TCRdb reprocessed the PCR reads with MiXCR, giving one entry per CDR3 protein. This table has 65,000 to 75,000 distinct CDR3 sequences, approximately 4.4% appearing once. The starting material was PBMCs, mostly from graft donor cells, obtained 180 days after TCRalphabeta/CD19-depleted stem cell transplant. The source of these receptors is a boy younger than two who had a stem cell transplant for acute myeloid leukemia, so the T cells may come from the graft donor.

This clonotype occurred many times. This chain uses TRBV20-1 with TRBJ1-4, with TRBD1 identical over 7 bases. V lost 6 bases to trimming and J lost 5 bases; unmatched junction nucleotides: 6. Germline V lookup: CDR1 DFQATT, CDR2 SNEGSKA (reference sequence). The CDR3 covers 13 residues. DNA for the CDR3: TGCAGTGCAGGAGGACAGGTCAATGAAAAACTGTTTTTT. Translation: CSAGGQVNEKLFF.

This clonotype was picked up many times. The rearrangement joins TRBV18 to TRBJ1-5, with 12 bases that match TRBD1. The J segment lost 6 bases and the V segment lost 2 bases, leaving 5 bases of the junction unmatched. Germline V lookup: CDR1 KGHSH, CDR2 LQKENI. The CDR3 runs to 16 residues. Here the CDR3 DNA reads TGTGCCAGCTCACCATTGGGACAGGGGGCTTTTCAGCCCCAGCATTTT. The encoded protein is CASSPLGQGAFQPQHF.

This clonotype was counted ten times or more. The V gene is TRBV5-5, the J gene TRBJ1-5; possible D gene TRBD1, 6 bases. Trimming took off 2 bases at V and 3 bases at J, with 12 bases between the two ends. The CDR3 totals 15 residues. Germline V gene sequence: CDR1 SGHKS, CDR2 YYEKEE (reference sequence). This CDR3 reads CASSFRDIPNQPQHF. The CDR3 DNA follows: TGTGCCAGCAGCTTTCGGGACATACCCAATCAGCCCCAGCATTTT.

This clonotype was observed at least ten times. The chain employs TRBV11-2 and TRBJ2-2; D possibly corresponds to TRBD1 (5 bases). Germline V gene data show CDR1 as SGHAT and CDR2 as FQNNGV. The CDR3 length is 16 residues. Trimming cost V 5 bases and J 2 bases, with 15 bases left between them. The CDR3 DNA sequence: TGTGCCAGCAGCACCCCCCGACAGCTAAACACCGGGGAGCTGTTTTTT. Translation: CASSTPRQLNTGELFF.

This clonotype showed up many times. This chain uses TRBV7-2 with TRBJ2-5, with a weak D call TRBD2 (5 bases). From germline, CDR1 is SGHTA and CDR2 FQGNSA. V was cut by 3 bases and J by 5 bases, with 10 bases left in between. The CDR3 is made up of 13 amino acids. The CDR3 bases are TGTGCCAGCAGCTTCCGGAGGTCGGAGACCCAGTACTTC. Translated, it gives CASSFRRSETQYF.

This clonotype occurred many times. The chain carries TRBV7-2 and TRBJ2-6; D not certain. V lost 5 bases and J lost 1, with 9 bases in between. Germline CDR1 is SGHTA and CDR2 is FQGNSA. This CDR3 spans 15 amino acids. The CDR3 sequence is CASSLRYSGANVLTF. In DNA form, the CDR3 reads TGTGCCAGCAGCCTTAGGTATTCTGGGGCCAACGTCCTGACTTTC.

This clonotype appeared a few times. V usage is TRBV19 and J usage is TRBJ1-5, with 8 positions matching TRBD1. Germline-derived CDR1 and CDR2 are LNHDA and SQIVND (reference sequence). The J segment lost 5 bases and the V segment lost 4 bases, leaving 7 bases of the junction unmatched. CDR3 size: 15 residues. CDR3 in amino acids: CASSTWTGNDQPQHF. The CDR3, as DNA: TGTGCCAGTAGTACCTGGACAGGGAACGATCAGCCCCAGCATTTT.

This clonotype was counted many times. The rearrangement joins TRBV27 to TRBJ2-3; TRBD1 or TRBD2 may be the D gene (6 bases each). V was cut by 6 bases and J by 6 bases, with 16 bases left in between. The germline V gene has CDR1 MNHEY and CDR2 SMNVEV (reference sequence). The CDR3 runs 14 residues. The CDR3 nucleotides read TGTGCCAGCAGCCCGGGGGCGGGTAGGGATACGCAGTATTTT. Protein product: CASSPGAGRDTQYF.

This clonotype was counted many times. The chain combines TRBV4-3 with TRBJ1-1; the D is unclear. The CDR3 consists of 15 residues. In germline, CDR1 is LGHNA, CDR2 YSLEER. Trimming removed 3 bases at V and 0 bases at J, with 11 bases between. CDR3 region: CASSQGISLNTEAFF. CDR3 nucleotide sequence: TGCGCCAGCAGCCAGGGAATCAGCCTGAACACTGAAGCTTTCTTT.

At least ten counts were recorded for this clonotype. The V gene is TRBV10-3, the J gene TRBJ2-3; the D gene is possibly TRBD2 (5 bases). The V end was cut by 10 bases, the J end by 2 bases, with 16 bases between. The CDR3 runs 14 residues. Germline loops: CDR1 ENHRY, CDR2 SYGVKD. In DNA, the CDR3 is TGTGCCACCTCCCTGGGGAGTTTCACAGATACGCAGTATTTT. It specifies CATSLGSFTDTQYF.

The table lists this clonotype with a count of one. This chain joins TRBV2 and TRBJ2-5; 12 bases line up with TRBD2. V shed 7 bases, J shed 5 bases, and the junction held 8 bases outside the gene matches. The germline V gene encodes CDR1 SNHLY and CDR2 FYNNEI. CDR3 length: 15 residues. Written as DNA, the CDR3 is TGTGCCAGCAAGCGGCTAGCGGGGGGGAAGGAGACCCAGTACTTC. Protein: CASKRLAGGKETQYF. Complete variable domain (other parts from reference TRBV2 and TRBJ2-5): EPEVTQTPSHQVTQMGQEVILRCVPISNHLYFYWYRQILGQKVEFLVSFYNNEISEKSEIFDDQFSVERPDGSNFTLKIRSTKLEDSAMYFCASKRLAGGKETQYFGPGTRLLVL.

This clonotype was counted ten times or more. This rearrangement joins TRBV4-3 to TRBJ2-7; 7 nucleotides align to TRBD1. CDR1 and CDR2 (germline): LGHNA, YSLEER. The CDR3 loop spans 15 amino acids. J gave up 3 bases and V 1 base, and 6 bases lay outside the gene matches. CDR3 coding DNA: TGCGCCAGCAGCCAAGGGACAGGCGAGGGCTACGAGCAGTACTTC. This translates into CASSQGTGEGYEQYF.

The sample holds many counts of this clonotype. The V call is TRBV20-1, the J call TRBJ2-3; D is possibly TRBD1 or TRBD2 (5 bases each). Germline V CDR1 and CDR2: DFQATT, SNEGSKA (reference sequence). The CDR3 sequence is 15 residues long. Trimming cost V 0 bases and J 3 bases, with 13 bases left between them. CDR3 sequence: CSARDRAEGTDTQYF. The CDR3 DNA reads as TGCAGTGCTAGAGATAGGGCAGAGGGGACAGATACGCAGTATTTT.

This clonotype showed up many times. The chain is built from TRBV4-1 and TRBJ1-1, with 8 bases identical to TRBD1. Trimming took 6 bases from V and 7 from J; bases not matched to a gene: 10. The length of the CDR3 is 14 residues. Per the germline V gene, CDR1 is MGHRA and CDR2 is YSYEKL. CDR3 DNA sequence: TGCGCCAGCAGATCCACAGGGGGTCGTCGTGAAGCTTTCTTT. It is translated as CASRSTGGRREAFF.

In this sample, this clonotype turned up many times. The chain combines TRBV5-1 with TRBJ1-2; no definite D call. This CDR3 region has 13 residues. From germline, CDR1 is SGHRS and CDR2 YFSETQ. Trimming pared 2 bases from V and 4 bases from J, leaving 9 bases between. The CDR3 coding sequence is TGCGCCAGCAGCTTTAACACCCCCTATGGCTACACCTTC. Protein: CASSFNTPYGYTF.

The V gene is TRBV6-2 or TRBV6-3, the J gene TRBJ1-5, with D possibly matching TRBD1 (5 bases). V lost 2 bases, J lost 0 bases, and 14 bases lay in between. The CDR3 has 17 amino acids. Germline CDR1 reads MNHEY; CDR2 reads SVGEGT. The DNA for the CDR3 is TGTGCCAGCAGTTACGCGACAGATCTTTATAGCAATCAGCCCCAGCATTTT. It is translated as CASSYATDLYSNQPQHF.

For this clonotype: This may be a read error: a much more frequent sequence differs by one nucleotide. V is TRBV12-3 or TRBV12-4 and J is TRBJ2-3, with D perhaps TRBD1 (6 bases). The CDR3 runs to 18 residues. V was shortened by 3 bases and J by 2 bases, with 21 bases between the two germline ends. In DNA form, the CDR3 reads TGTGCCAGCAGTTTTGAGGGGGTTAAAAAATCTACCACAGATACGCAGTATTTT. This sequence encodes CASSFEGVKKSTTDTQYF.